A single sample is the source of the 26 T cell receptor beta chains below, sequenced in a study of blood T cell repertoires in COVID-19. Assay used: immunoSEQ multiplex PCR; TCRdb lists only in-frame clones, some missing. The sample contains fewer than 350,000 clones, about 83% of which appear only once. The specimen was PBMCs or T cells enriched from blood (not recorded which). Every receptor here comes from a woman aged 35 to 49 who had recovered from COVID-19.

This clone is a singleton in its sample. The V and J genes are TRBV19 and TRBJ2-1; TRBD2 is a possible D gene (7 bases). The CDR3 length is 15 residues. Deletions cut 4 bases from V and 7 bases from J, with 17 bases between. Germline V gene lookup returns CDR1 LNHDA and CDR2 SQIVND (reference sequence). The DNA of the CDR3 is TGTGCCAGTAGTAACCACAGGGCTAGCGGAAATGAGCAGTTCTTC. Its protein is CASSNHRASGNEQFF. The whole variable domain, remainder taken from reference TRBV19 and TRBJ2-1, is DGGITQSPKYLFRKEGQNVTLSCEQNLNHDAMYWYRQDPGQGLRLIYYSQIVNDFQKGDIAEGYSVSREKKESFPLTVTSAQKNPTAFYLCASSNHRASGNEQFFGPGTRLTVL.

The V and J genes are TRBV28 and TRBJ1-6; D not certain. The germline V gene encodes CDR1 MDHEN and CDR2 SYDVKM. The CDR3 totals 13 residues. The ends were cut back, 7 bases at V and 10 bases at J, with 14 bases in the middle. CDR3 nucleotides: TGTGCCAGCATCTTGCGCGGGCGGTCACCCCTCCACTTT. This encodes CASILRGRSPLHF.

The chain is built from TRBV6-5 and TRBJ1-4; D gene ambiguous. This CDR3 contains 14 residues. Germline assignment: CDR1 MNHEY and CDR2 SVGAGI. Deletions cut 2 bases from V and 0 bases from J, with 4 bases between. CDR3 residues: CASSYLPTNEKLFF. The CDR3 DNA is TGTGCCAGCAGTTACCTCCCAACTAATGAAAAACTGTTTTTT.

The chain uses TRBV7-2 and TRBJ2-7; 11 bases line up with TRBD2. V shed 4 bases and J 3 bases; nucleotides not matched to a gene: 5. The germline CDR1 and CDR2 sequences are SGHTA and FQGNSA. The CDR3 extends over 15 amino acids. CDR3 DNA sequence: TGTGCCAGCAGCTCTCTGACTAGCGGGGACTACGAGCAGTACTTC. Translation: CASSSLTSGDYEQYF.

V is TRBV7-9 and J is TRBJ2-1; 14 bases match TRBD2. From germline, CDR1 is SEHNR and CDR2 FQNEAQ (reference sequence). With 3 bases clipped from V and 7 bases from J, the junction kept 2 bases outside the gene matches. This CDR3 has 15 amino acids. CDR3 DNA sequence: TGTGCCAGCAGCTTCGGGACTAGCGGGAGTAATGAGCAGTTCTTC. Protein sequence: CASSFGTSGSNEQFF. Supplemented by reference TRBV7-9 and TRBJ2-1, the full variable domain reads DTGVSQNPRHKITKRGQNVTFRCDPISEHNRLYWYRQTLGQGPEFLTYFQNEAQLEKSRLLSDRFSAERPKGSFSTLEIQRTEQGDSAMYLCASSFGTSGSNEQFFGPGTRLTVL.

This chain links TRBV28 with TRBJ1-1, with D uncertain. The CDR3 sequence is 17 residues long. Germline assignment: CDR1 MDHEN and CDR2 SYDVKM. V lost 6 bases to trimming and J lost 4 bases, with 24 bases between them. The chain's CDR3 is CASSSSGEVTSSTEAFF. The CDR3 nucleotides read TGTGCCAGCAGCTCCAGTGGAGAGGTGACTTCTTCCACTGAAGCTTTCTTT.

The gene calls are TRBV5-1 and TRBJ1-2; possibly TRBD1 for D (5 bases). Deletions cut 1 base from V and 2 bases from J, with 9 bases between. CDR1 is SGHRS, CDR2 YFSETQ, per germline. CDR3 length equals 14 residues. CDR3 DNA sequence: TGCGCCAGCAGCTTGAATGGGGGGAACTATGGCTACACCTTC. Protein product: CASSLNGGNYGYTF.

V usage is TRBV7-8 and J usage is TRBJ2-1; 7 bases agree with TRBD2. The germline V gene has CDR1 SGHVS and CDR2 FQNEAQ. This CDR3 comprises 16 residues. Trimming took 4 bases from V and 5 from J; bases not matched to a gene: 11. The CDR3, as DNA: TGTGCCAGCAGCTCGAGGGCGGGAGCTATCCACAATGAGCAGTTCTTC. Amino acid sequence: CASSSRAGAIHNEQFF.

The genes are TRBV4-2 and TRBJ1-1; D gene unclear. Per the germline V gene, CDR1 is LGHNA and CDR2 is YNFKEQ. V lost 6 bases and J 4 bases, leaving 15 bases between the germline ends. There are 14 residues in the CDR3. CDR3 nucleotides: TGTGCCAGCAGTCCGGCCCAGGATGGCACTGAAGCTTTCTTT. Its translation is CASSPAQDGTEAFF.

The chain combines TRBV5-1 with TRBJ2-1; 10 bases are shared with TRBD1. Germline V gives CDR1 SGHRS, CDR2 YFSETQ. Trimming at V came to 0 bases and at J to 2 bases, leaving 8 bases not matched to a gene. The CDR3 is 18 residues long. In nucleotides, the CDR3 is TGCGCCAGCAGCTTGGCCAAGGGACAGGGGATCCCCTACAATGAGCAGTTCTTC. This codes for CASSLAKGQGIPYNEQFF.

V usage is TRBV28 and J usage is TRBJ2-7, with a possible D match to TRBD2 (6 bases). The CDR3 is 13 amino acids. Trimming took 4 bases from V and 6 from J, leaving 13 bases between them. Per the germline V gene, CDR1 is MDHEN and CDR2 is SYDVKM. CDR3 region: CASSSGGNREQYF. The DNA of the CDR3 is TGTGCCAGCAGTTCCGGGGGTAATCGCGAGCAGTACTTC.

This chain uses TRBV19 with TRBJ1-1; tentative D call: TRBD1 (5 bases). V was cut by 6 bases and J by 2 bases, with 13 bases left in between. The CDR3 is made up of 14 amino acids. Germline CDR1 is LNHDA and CDR2 is SQIVND (reference sequence). CDR3 protein: CASSQERTNTEAFF. DNA for the CDR3: TGTGCCAGTAGCCAAGAACGGACAAACACTGAAGCTTTCTTT. The variable domain in full, with the rest retrieved from reference TRBV19 and TRBJ1-1, is DGGITQSPKYLFRKEGQNVTLSCEQNLNHDAMYWYRQDPGQGLRLIYYSQIVNDFQKGDIAEGYSVSREKKESFPLTVTSAQKNPTAFYLCASSQERTNTEAFFGQGTRLTVV.

The chain links TRBV4-2 to TRBJ2-6; 8 positions agree with TRBD1. After removal of 0 bases from V and 2 bases from J, the junction contained 6 bases not matched to a gene. This CDR3 has 18 residues. The germline gives CDR1 LGHNA, CDR2 YNFKEQ. The CDR3: CASSQERQGLTGANVLTF. CDR3 DNA sequence: TGTGCCAGCAGCCAAGAGAGACAGGGGTTAACTGGGGCCAACGTCCTGACTTTC.

The rearrangement joins TRBV11-1 to TRBJ2-1; TRBD2 agrees at 15 bases. This CDR3 comprises 15 residues. The V segment lost 6 bases and the J segment 10 bases; nucleotides outside the gene matches: 7. Germline-derived CDR1 and CDR2 are SGHAT and FQDESV (reference sequence). The CDR3: CASSPGLAGGIEQFF. As DNA, the CDR3 is TGTGCCAGCAGTCCCGGACTAGCGGGAGGGATCGAGCAGTTCTTC.

The V call is TRBV28, the J call TRBJ1-5; TRBD1 might be the D (5 bases). V dropped 5 bases and J dropped 9 bases, with 14 bases sitting between them. This CDR3 has 13 residues. The germline V gene has CDR1 MDHEN and CDR2 SYDVKM. Here the CDR3 reads CASSTQDIRPQHF. The CDR3 DNA sequence: TGTGCCAGCAGTACCCAGGACATACGGCCCCAGCATTTT.

This chain links TRBV18 with TRBJ2-1; D possibly corresponds to TRBD2 (6 bases). V lost 3 bases and J lost 5, with 20 bases in between. The V gene's germline CDR1 is KGHSH and CDR2 LQKENI. The CDR3 is made up of 17 amino acids. CDR3 residues: CASSPGNWASAHNEQFF. The CDR3 coding sequence is TGTGCCAGCTCACCTGGTAATTGGGCTAGCGCCCACAATGAGCAGTTCTTC.

The gene calls are TRBV28 and TRBJ2-2; 9 bases are a match to TRBD2. Germline V gene data show CDR1 as MDHEN and CDR2 as SYDVKM. The CDR3 contains 16 residues. V dropped 3 bases and J dropped 3; count of bases not matched to a gene: 5. The DNA for the CDR3 is TGTGCCAGCAGTTTTGCGGGAGGGCCCTACACCGGGGAGCTGTTTTTT. It yields the protein CASSFAGGPYTGELFF.

The rearrangement joins TRBV28 to TRBJ1-4, with D possibly matching TRBD1 (5 bases). The V gene's germline CDR1 is MDHEN and CDR2 SYDVKM. Trimming left V 5 bases short and J 3 bases short, with 7 bases between. The CDR3 runs 13 residues. The CDR3 DNA reads TGTGCCAGCAGTCTACAGGCTAATGAAAAACTGTTTTTT. This gives the protein CASSLQANEKLFF.

The V call is TRBV6-5, the J call TRBJ2-4; the match to TRBD2 covers 8 bases. With 6 bases clipped from V and 8 bases from J, the junction kept 9 bases outside the gene matches. From germline, CDR1 is MNHEY and CDR2 SVGAGI. The CDR3 is 14 amino acids. The CDR3 bases are TGTGCCAGCAGAGACCCCCGGGGGGGGGACATTCAGTACTTC. It encodes CASRDPRGGDIQYF.

The V call is TRBV19, the J call TRBJ2-7; 13 bases match TRBD2. Germline-derived CDR1 and CDR2 are LNHDA and SQIVND (reference sequence). The junction had 9 bases not matched to a gene; V was cut back by 5 bases and J by 5 bases. This CDR3 has 16 residues. The CDR3 DNA follows: TGTGCCAGTAGTGATCTTGGGACTAGCGGGAAGAACGAGCAGTACTTC. Amino acids: CASSDLGTSGKNEQYF.

This clone was seen a handful of times. The DNA of the CDR3 is TGTGCCAGTACCAACACAAAGGGACTAGCGGAAGGCAATGAGCAGTTCTTC. It encodes CASTNTKGLAEGNEQFF. The V gene is TRBV2, the J gene TRBJ2-1; TRBD2 agrees at 11 bases. Unmatched junction bases numbered 16, after V lost 9 bases and J lost 6 bases. Germline V lookup: CDR1 SNHLY, CDR2 FYNNEI. CDR3 length: 17 residues.

V gene TRBV12-3 or TRBV12-4 combines with J gene TRBJ2-7; possibly TRBD2 for D (6 bases). Trimming stripped 3 bases from V and 0 bases from J, with 6 bases between. This CDR3 spans 13 amino acids. The CDR3 region has the DNA TGTGCCAGCAGTTTGCGGGGCTCCTACGAGCAGTACTTC. The encoded protein is CASSLRGSYEQYF.

The chain recombines TRBV7-2 with TRBJ1-6, with a tentative D call TRBD1 (5 bases). Trimming shortened V by 3 bases and J by 10 bases, and 13 bases separated the two germline ends. Germline values: CDR1 SGHTA, CDR2 FQGNSA. The CDR3 has 14 residues. DNA for the CDR3: TGTGCCAGCAGCTTGGGGGGTTCGCGATCACCCCTCCACTTT. Encoded protein: CASSLGGSRSPLHF.

The chain employs TRBV14 and TRBJ2-2, with a weak D call TRBD2 (6 bases). Germline-derived CDR1 and CDR2 are SGHDN and FVKESK. This CDR3 is built from 15 residues. Deletions cut 1 base from V and 6 bases from J, with 12 bases between. The CDR3 nucleotides read TGTGCCAGCAGCCAAGTTTTGGGAGGAGCCGGGGAGCTGTTTTTT. This encodes CASSQVLGGAGELFF. Looking up the rest from reference TRBV14 and TRBJ2-2 gives the full variable domain: EAGVTQFPSHSVIEKGQTVTLRCDPISGHDNLYWYRRVMGKEIKFLLHFVKESKQDESGMPNNRFLAERTGGTYSTLKVQPAELEDSGVYFCASSQVLGGAGELFFGEGSRLTVL.

The gene calls are TRBV19 and TRBJ1-1; 8 bases align to TRBD1. The germline CDR1 and CDR2 sequences are LNHDA and SQIVND (reference sequence). The CDR3 sequence is 13 residues long. J lost 5 bases, V lost 5 bases, and 4 bases had no gene match. The CDR3 nucleotides are TGTGCCAGTAGTTCAGGGGGCCGAACTGAAGCTTTCTTT. This gives the protein CASSSGGRTEAFF.

The genes are TRBV6-2 or TRBV6-3 and TRBJ2-5; D is ambiguous. Trimming left V 3 bases short and J 5 bases short, with 10 bases between. The germline V gene encodes CDR1 MNHEY and CDR2 SVGEGT. CDR3 length equals 13 residues. The CDR3 loop reads CASSYHRRETQYF. The DNA for the CDR3 is TGTGCCAGCAGTTATCACCGCAGGGAGACCCAGTACTTC.